This T cell receptor beta chain is drawn from a study of beta chain features in type 1 diabetes. The wider study: The number of sorted cells examined across all samples was some 99 million. General study findings and limits: PCR might pick shorter templates more often, in the same way for patients and controls. Among patients with Type 1 diabetes, TCRB CDR3s were moderately but significantly shorter in every one of the four CD4+ subsets. The analysis here could not establish whether HLA type shapes TCRB rearrangement.

V gave up 5 bases and J gave up 1 base; unmatched junction bases: 8. Per germline, CDR1 MNHEY and CDR2 SVGAGI. The CDR3 totals 15 residues. Regarding this clone: As yet, its antigen is unknown.

As every portion of the isolated RNA was reverse transcribed, the sequencing read expressed TCRB transcripts. Here immunoSEQ multiplex PCR was the method, and the copy in TCRdb shows in-frame clones only, minus some. The sample includes just over 600,000 clones, roughly 16% of them seen just once. Sequenced material: naive CD4+ T cells from blood. The chain has TRBV6-5 and TRBJ2-7; 7 bases line up with TRBD1. The TCR comes from a man younger than 35 in good health. CDR3 coding DNA: TGTGCCAGCAGTCGCGACAGGGATGTTTCCTACGAGCAGTACTTC. Its translation is CASSRDRDVSYEQYF.